This T cell receptor (beta chain) was identified during a study of T cell changes during pregnancy in multiple sclerosis. Assay used: immunoSEQ multiplex PCR; TCRdb lists only in-frame clones, some missing. Of roughly 40,000 clones in the sample, less than 95% were seen once. The germline gives CDR1 LGHNA, CDR2 YSLEER. This CDR3 comprises 15 residues. Trimming shortened V by 0 bases and J by 3 bases, and 11 bases separated the two germline ends. The chain employs TRBV4-3 and TRBJ1-1; D unclear. The sample here was peripheral blood, taken in the third trimester of pregnancy. The receptor was isolated from a female donor with multiple sclerosis, enrolled in a pregnancy study. The CDR3 DNA is TGCGCCAGCAGCCAAGATCCGCACGGAGACACTGAAGCTTTCTTT. It is translated as CASSQDPHGDTEAFF.